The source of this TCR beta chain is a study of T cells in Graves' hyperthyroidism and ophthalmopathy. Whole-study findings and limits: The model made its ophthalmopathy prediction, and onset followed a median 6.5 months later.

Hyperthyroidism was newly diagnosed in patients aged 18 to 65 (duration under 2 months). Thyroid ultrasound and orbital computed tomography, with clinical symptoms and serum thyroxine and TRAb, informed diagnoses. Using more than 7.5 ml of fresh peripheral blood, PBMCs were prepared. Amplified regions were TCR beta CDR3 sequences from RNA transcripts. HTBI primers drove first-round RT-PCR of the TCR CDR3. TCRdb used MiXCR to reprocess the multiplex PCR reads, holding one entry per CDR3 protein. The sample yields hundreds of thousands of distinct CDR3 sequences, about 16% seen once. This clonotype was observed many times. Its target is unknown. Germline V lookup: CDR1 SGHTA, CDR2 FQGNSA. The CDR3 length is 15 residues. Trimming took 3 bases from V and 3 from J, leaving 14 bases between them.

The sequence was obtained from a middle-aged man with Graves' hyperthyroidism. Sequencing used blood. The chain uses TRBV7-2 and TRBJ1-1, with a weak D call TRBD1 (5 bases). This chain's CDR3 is CASSFSWDGYTEAFF. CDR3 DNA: TGTGCCAGCAGCTTCTCTTGGGACGGATACACTGAAGCTTTCTTT.